A selection of T cell receptor beta chains follows, all from one sample in a study of OX40 agonist ivuxolimab in advanced cancers. Measured with immunoSEQ multiplex PCR; TCRdb has only the in-frame clones, and not every one. The data contain 45,000 to 65,000 clones, less than 90% of them singletons. The specimen comprised CD4+ or CD8+ T cells sorted from blood, sampled in a trial of the OX40 agonist ivuxolimab. The origin of the receptors is an adult with an advanced solid tumor such as melanoma, head and neck, liver or kidney cancer. The CDR3 runs from the conserved cysteine through the conserved F or W. D genes are given only for firm matches. Expanded clones get a size class; other rows say once, few or many, or leave the size out.

NA,TRBV5-4,NA,TRBJ2-7,TGTGCCAGCAGCTTCTCCTACGAGCAGTACTTC,CASSFSYEQYF
NA,TRBV29-1,NA,TRBJ2-1,TGCAGCGAAGGGAACTCCTACAATGAGCAGTTCTTC,CSEGNSYNEQFF
NA,TRBV27,NA,TRBJ2-7,TGTGCCAGCAGTTCCCGTCGACAGGCCGCCGAGCAGTACTTC,CASSSRRQAAEQYF
NA,TRBV19,TRBD1,TRBJ2-7,TGTGCCAGTAGTATGCAGGGGGCTCGCTACGAGCAGTACTTC,CASSMQGARYEQYF
NA,TRBV13,NA,TRBJ2-3,TGTGCCAGCACTTCGACCCACTGGGGGGGCACAGATACGCAGTATTTT,CASTSTHWGGTDTQYF
NA,TRBV5-6,NA,TRBJ2-2,TGTGCCAGCCTCGTGCAGAGGTCGAACACCGGGGAGCTGTTTTTT,CASLVQRSNTGELFF
NA,TRBV19,NA,TRBJ2-3,TGTGCCAGTAGTATGGCAGCAGAATTTCACACAGATACGCAGTATTTT,CASSMAAEFHTDTQYF
NA,TRBV14,NA,TRBJ1-1,TGTGCCACCACTCTACTCACTGAAGCTTTCTTT,CATTLLTEAFF
NA,TRBV7-6,NA,TRBJ2-3,TGTGCCAGCAGCTTGGCGTCCGGGCTCGGGGATACGCAGTATTTT,CASSLASGLGDTQYF
once,TRBV7-8,NA,TRBJ2-2,TGTGCCAGCAGCTTTATAGTAGACACCGGGGAGCTGTTTTTT,CASSFIVDTGELFF
NA,TRBV7-9,TRBD1,TRBJ2-7,TGTGCCAGCAGCTTTCTAGGAGGCAGGGGGCAAACCTACGAGCAGTACTTC,CASSFLGGRGQTYEQYF
NA,TRBV14,TRBD1,TRBJ2-2,TGTGCCAGCAGCCAATGGTCAGGGGGAAAGGCCGGGGAGCTGTTTTTT,CASSQWSGGKAGELFF
medium-sized,TRBV6-4,NA,TRBJ2-2,TGTGCCAGCAGTGAGGGGAACACCGGGGAGCTGTTTTTT,CASSEGNTGELFF
once,TRBV7-2,TRBD2,TRBJ2-2,TGTGCCAGCGGGACTAGCACCGGGGAGCTGTTTTTT,CASGTSTGELFF